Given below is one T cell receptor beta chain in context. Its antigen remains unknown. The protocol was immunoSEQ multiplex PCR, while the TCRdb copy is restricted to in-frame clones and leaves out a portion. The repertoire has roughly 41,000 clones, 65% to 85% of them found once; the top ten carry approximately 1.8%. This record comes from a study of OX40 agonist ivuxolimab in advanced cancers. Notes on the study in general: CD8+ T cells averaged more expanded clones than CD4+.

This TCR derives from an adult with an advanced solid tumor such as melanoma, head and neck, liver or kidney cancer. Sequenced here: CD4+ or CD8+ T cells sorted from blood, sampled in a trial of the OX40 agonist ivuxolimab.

This chain's CDR3 is CASSFRDRGGYEQYF. The CDR3 nucleotides are TGCGCCAGCAGCTTCCGGGACAGGGGGGGTTACGAGCAGTACTTC. The chain links TRBV5-1 to TRBJ2-7, with 11 nucleotides matching TRBD1. This CDR3 region has 15 residues. V shed 2 bases, J shed 4 bases, and the junction held 5 bases outside the gene matches. CDR1 and CDR2 from the germline V gene are SGHRS and YFSETQ.